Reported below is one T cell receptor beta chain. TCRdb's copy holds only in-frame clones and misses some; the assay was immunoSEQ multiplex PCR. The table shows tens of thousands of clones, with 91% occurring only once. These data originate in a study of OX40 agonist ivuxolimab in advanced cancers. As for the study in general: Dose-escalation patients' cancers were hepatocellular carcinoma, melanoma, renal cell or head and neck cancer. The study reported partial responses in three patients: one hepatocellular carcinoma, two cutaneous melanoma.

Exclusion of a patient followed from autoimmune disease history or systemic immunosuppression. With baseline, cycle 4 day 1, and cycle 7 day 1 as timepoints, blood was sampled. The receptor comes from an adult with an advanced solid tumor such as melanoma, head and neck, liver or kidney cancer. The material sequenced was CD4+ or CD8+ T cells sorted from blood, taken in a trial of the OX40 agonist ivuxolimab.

The CDR3 nucleotides read TGTGCCAGCAGCCCCAAATTGTACGAGCAGTACTTC. It yields the protein CASSPKLYEQYF. The chain is built from TRBV11-2 and TRBJ2-7; D is unclear. Between the trimmed V and J ends, which lost 5 bases and 4 bases, there was a span of 9 bases. Per germline, CDR1 SGHAT and CDR2 FQNNGV. The CDR3 runs to 12 residues. Together with reference TRBV11-2 and TRBJ2-7, the CDR3 gives the full variable domain: EAGVAQSPRYKIIEKRQSVAFWCNPISGHATLYWYQQILGQGPKLLIQFQNNGVVDDSQLPKDRFSAERLKGVDSTLKIQPAKLEDSAVYLCASSPKLYEQYFGPGTRLTVT.